This entry describes one T cell receptor beta chain. In its sample, this clonotype was seen many times. There is no known antigen for this receptor. Base qualities were left out, and no much larger clone turns up one base away. The data were obtained in a study of regulatory T cells in long-lasting Graves disease (dated by TCRdb to about 2021). Notes on the research overall: Patients with newly diagnosed Graves' disease had been on antithyroid drugs for under 3 months. A total of approximately 35 samples underwent TCR sequencing: around 13 from persistent and roughly 20 from newly diagnosed Graves' disease patients. Persistent Graves' disease patients were compared with newly diagnosed Graves' disease patients by peripheral blood TCR sequencing and RNA sequencing. The study took place in China and was registered as a clinical trial.

Preparation of the library involved multiplex PCR. For sequencing, an Illumina HiSeq 4000 was employed. iRepertoire HTBI primers and Arm-PCR amplification of CDR3 regions were used to construct TCR beta libraries. Gel purification was performed on PCR products prior to sequencing. The study's processing was this. Gene usage analysis of CDR3 amino acid clonotypes relied on the 60 or so TRBV and 15 or so TRBJ segments identified across samples. COPE and FqMerger were used to merge the filtered high-quality paired reads into contigs. BLAST was used to align contigs to IMGT TRBV, TRBD and TRBJ reference genes, with CDR3 defined following IMGT. Any clonotype with a frequency above 0.1% was classified as a highly expanded clone. Shannon entropy was used to measure repertoire diversity, and the Gini coefficient was used to measure V-J evenness. A clonotype was considered public if more than one individual shared it. TCRdb applied fastp at Q25 and MiXCR to the public reads, then kept only in-frame beta chains. Each entry is one CDR3 protein sequence, shown with its most common DNA and genes. TCRdb, not the original authors, processed these V and J calls. For this sample the table gives roughly 410,000 distinct CDR3 sequences, of which approximately 15% were detected only once. Of the sample, roughly 8% is held by the ten largest clones.

Interpreted using the paper, the time point label stands for: newly diagnosed GD, antithyroid drugs for less than 3 months. For both TCR sequencing and RNA sequencing, RNA was extracted from PBMCs using TRIzol. Graves' disease was diagnosed according to American Thyroid Association guidelines. Patients for the study were recruited at an endocrinology department in Xi'an, China. Each patient gave roughly 10 milliliters of peripheral blood, collected in an EDTA anticoagulant tube. Ficoll Paque Plus density gradient separation was used to isolate PBMCs, and no additional T cell sorting was done. RNA quality was checked with an Agilent 2100 Bioanalyzer and agarose gel, and concentration with a NanoDrop 2000. Counted from cysteine to phenylalanine, this CDR3 has 13 amino acids. The read is trimmed to its CDR3 DNA, 39 bases read in frame from base 1. At the junction V is shortened by 5 bases and J by 1 base, with 8 bases in between. CDR1 and CDR2 are drawn from the germline V gene: SNHLY, FYNNEI.

Overall study outcomes, separate from this receptor: As a limitation, the authors acknowledged that the small sample size may reduce accuracy. Peripheral blood alone was examined, since thyroid tissue, which constituted the primary lesion, could not be accessed. Persistent patients shared more public clonotypes among themselves (around 2,500) than newly diagnosed patients did (approximately 900). Compared with newly diagnosed patients, patients with persistent Graves' disease had lower TCR Shannon entropy and fewer highly expanded clones, which suggests clonal expansion. Sequencing and analysis were limited to the TCR beta chain. TRBV28, TRBJ1-2 and TRBJ2-5 were preferentially used in persistent disease, while TRBV20-1 and TRBJ2-1 were favored in newly diagnosed disease.

The sample also formed part of further work on T cells in Graves' hyperthyroidism and ophthalmopathy. The second study's paper adds: Stable Graves' hyperthyroidism was defined as the absence of progression to ophthalmopathy over 18 months of follow-up. Hyperthyroidism patients were newly diagnosed, had a disease duration of under 2 months, and were aged 18 to 65 years. The study excluded patients with uncontrolled infections, other autoimmune diseases, pregnancy or lactation. Clinical symptoms, serum thyroxine and TRAb, thyroid ultrasound, and orbital computed tomography formed the basis for the diagnoses. The first round of RT-PCR for the TCR CDR3 was performed with the HTBI primer set and the Qiagen OneStep RT-PCR kit. Most expanded thyroid clonotypes (frequency above 0.001) were also detected in blood, a finding suggesting that blood repertoires may reflect thyroid immune responses. A 13 V-J signature model separated ophthalmopathy from stable hyperthyroidism, with approximately 87% sensitivity and 81% to 83% specificity in cross-validation and 80%/75% in testing. In validation, the model predicted progression to ophthalmopathy a median of 6.5 months before onset, with approximately 70% sensitivity and roughly 72% specificity. To identify distinguishing TCR V-J signatures, a discovery cohort of some 100 patients was used, comprising 43 with Graves' ophthalmopathy and around 60 with stable Graves' hyperthyroidism. Prospective prediction of ophthalmopathy was tested in an independent validation cohort consisting of under 20 hyperthyroidism patients and 15 to 17 patients who later progressed to ophthalmopathy. The 95 to 100 discovery patients were randomly split 7:3 into training and test sets. In addition, the study compared T-cell repertoires in thyroid tissue and in blood from several Graves' hyperthyroidism patients. After blood sampling, hyperthyroidism patients were treated with methimazole at a starting dose of 30 mg daily, and ophthalmopathy patients were treated with high-dose intravenous methylprednisolone. Libraries were constructed in a second round of multiplex PCR, after which size selection and purification were performed. The libraries were sequenced on an Illumina HiSeq2000 using paired-end 100 bp reads. SOAPnuke was used to process the raw data, throwing out any read that contained adapters or uncalled bases, had a mean Phred below 15, or lacked an exact constant-primer or identifier match. COPE v1.2.5 was used to merge the high-quality paired reads, and each unique nucleotide sequence was defined as a clonotype. Clonotypes were aligned to IMGT TRBV, TRBD and TRBJ reference segments using MiTCR v1.1. The analysis was restricted to V-J combinations with a frequency above 0.0001, which together covered 99.2% of the repertoires. A TCS score was defined as the ratio of F50 (clonal expansion) to E x V (chaos), with BLOSUM62-based TCRdist applied between CDR3 peptides within each V-J. Welch's t-statistics and random forest reduced approximately 520 V-J features to 13, which were used in a naive Bayes classifier (R e1071). Sample size was not statistically predetermined, and investigators were not blinded to group allocation. The paper describes TCR Vbeta CDR3 sequencing of around 140 peripheral blood samples, made up of about 40 ophthalmopathy patients, 70 to 80 hyperthyroidism patients and approximately 17 progressor patients.

The chain couples TRBV2 to TRBJ2-5; a weak D assignment points to TRBD2 (5 bases agree). This clonotype was obtained from a woman aged 40-49 years with Graves disease. Donor details come from another sample of the same person, matched by shared clones. The material sequenced was peripheral blood mononuclear cells (PBMCs), taken at new diagnosis, from a patient treated with antithyroid drugs. The encoded CDR3 is CASSLAVQETQYF. The DNA is TGTGCCAGCAGTCTAGCCGTCCAAGAGACCCAGTACTTC.